This passage covers 8 T cell receptor beta chains from one sample sequenced in a study of glioma-infiltrating T cells after dendritic cell vaccination. Method: immunoSEQ multiplex PCR; TCRdb's copy keeps in-frame clones and lacks some. The sample contains fewer than 35,000 clones, 90% of which appear only once. Sequences were derived from blood, sampled before dendritic cell vaccination. These TCRs come from a human donor with glioblastoma.

This rearrangement joins TRBV4-1 to TRBJ2-2; TRBD1 matches at 7 bases. Germline V CDR1 and CDR2: MGHRA, YSYEKL. With 5 bases clipped from V and 4 bases from J, the junction kept 13 bases outside the gene matches. This CDR3 has 17 residues. Here the CDR3 reads CASSSNRGSAPTGELFF. CDR3 DNA sequence: TGCGCCAGCAGCTCCAACAGGGGATCAGCCCCCACCGGGGAGCTGTTTTTT.

This sequence joins TRBV11-2 and TRBJ1-5; a possible D gene is TRBD1 (6 bases). Trimming cost V 4 bases and J 3 bases, with 10 bases left between them. The CDR3 spans 14 residues. In germline, CDR1 is SGHAT, CDR2 FQNNGV. In DNA form, the CDR3 reads TGTGCCAGCAGCTCAACAGGGTTCAATCAGCCCCAGCATTTT. Its translation is CASSSTGFNQPQHF.

This chain uses TRBV28 with TRBJ2-5; TRBD1 matches 7 bases. The DNA end is a closer match to TRBJ2-7, so the J assignment may be wrong. The CDR3 extends over 14 amino acids. Germline-derived CDR1 and CDR2 are MDHEN and SYDVKM. The CDR3 here is CASRGTASSYEQYF. CDR3 sequence (DNA): TGTGCCAGCAGAGGGACAGCCAGCTCCTACGAGCAGTACTTC.

This chain connects TRBV20-1 to TRBJ2-7; D may be TRBD1 (6 bases). CDR1 and CDR2 (germline): DFQATT, SNEGSKA (reference sequence). This CDR3 has 11 amino acids. With 6 bases removed from V and 4 bases from J, the gap between germline ends came to 10 bases. CDR3 DNA: TGCAGTGCAGATGGGACATACGAGCAGTACTTC. Its translation: CSADGTYEQYF.

The chain links TRBV19 to TRBJ2-3, with D maybe TRBD1 (6 bases). Germline V gives CDR1 LNHDA, CDR2 SQIVND (reference sequence). CDR3 length: 14 residues. Trimming left V 6 bases short and J 6 bases short, with 16 bases between. The CDR3 here is CASRTRGGGDTQYF. The CDR3 nucleotides read TGTGCCAGTAGGACACGTGGGGGCGGGGATACGCAGTATTTT.

The DNA for the CDR3 is TGTGCCAGCATCGGGACAGGGAGTAATGAAAAACTGTTTTTT. This encodes CASIGTGSNEKLFF. The V and J genes are TRBV25-1 and TRBJ1-4, with 9 bases fitting TRBD1. V was pared by 7 bases and J by 4 bases, with 4 bases of the junction left unmatched. The germline gives CDR1 MGHDK, CDR2 SYGVNS. This CDR3 contains 14 residues.

The rearrangement links TRBV7-6 to TRBJ1-2; the D is unclear. The CDR3 has 13 residues. The germline CDR1 and CDR2 sequences are SGHVS and FNYEAQ. Trimming shortened V by 4 bases and J by 7 bases, and 13 bases separated the two germline ends. CDR3 DNA sequence: TGTGCCAGCAGCTCACTGGAGGGAACTGGCTACACCTTC. As protein: CASSSLEGTGYTF.

The chain recombines TRBV5-1 with TRBJ2-3, with D tentatively TRBD2 (7 bases). The CDR3 covers 16 residues. Trimming pared 0 bases from V and 3 bases from J, leaving 14 bases between. Germline values: CDR1 SGHRS, CDR2 YFSETQ. DNA of the CDR3: TGCGCCAGCAGCTTGGTGGGAGGGACACAGACAGATACGCAGTATTTT. It encodes CASSLVGGTQTDTQYF.